Shown below are 2 T cell receptor beta chains from a single sample sequenced in a study of Ad26.COV2.S vaccination and SARS-CoV-2 variants. Sequencing was performed with immunoSEQ multiplex PCR; in TCRdb, only in-frame clones are kept and a portion is missing. The sample holds about 350,000 clones, roughly 90% seen once. Sample treatment: roughly 20 received Ad26.COV2.S at low or high dose, single or two shots; several received placebo; per-sample allocation not given. Collection of samples fell on day 63 after the first vaccine or placebo injection. The starting material was peripheral blood, obtained in a trial of Ad26.COV2.S vaccine versus placebo. The receptor source for this set is a person between 18 and 60 years old who received the Ad26.COV2.S COVID-19 vaccine or a placebo.

The rearrangement joins TRBV5-4 to TRBJ1-2; TRBD1 agrees at 9 bases. This CDR3 has 15 residues. Losses at the gene ends were 7 bases for V and 7 bases for J; bases not matched to a gene: 14. Germline CDR1 and CDR2: SGHNT and YYREEE (reference sequence). CDR3 nucleotide sequence: TGTGCCAGCGAAGCAACATCGGGACAGGGTGGTGGCTACACCTTC. Its translation: CASEATSGQGGGYTF.

Comments on this clone: Other nucleotide sequences in the sample specify the same CDR3. CDR3 sequence: CAWSATRMNTEAFF. The CDR3 DNA reads TGTGCCTGGAGCGCAACTCGCATGAACACTGAAGCTTTCTTT. This rearrangement joins TRBV30 to TRBJ1-1; D gene ambiguous. Trimming cost V 3 bases and J 0 bases, with 11 bases left between them. The CDR3 sequence is 14 residues long. The germline gives CDR1 GTSNPN, CDR2 SVGIG (reference sequence). The full variable domain, rest sourced from reference TRBV30 and TRBJ1-1, is SQTIHQWPATLVQPVGSPLSLECTVEGTSNPNLYWYRQAAGRGLQLLFYSVGIGQISSEVPQNLSASRPQDRQFILSSKKLLLSDSGFYLCAWSATRMNTEAFFGQGTRLTVV.